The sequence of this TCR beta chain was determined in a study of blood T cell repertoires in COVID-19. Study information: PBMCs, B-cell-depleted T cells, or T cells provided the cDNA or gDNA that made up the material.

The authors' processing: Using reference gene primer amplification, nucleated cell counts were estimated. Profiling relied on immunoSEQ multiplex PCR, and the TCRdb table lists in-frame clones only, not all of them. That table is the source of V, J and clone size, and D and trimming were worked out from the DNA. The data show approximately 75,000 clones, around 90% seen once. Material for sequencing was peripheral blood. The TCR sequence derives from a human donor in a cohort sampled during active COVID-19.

CDR3 bases: TGTGCCACCAGCAGAGCTACAGGGGGTCAAGAGACCCAGTACTTC. Its translation: CATSRATGGQETQYF. V usage is TRBV15 and J usage is TRBJ2-5, with TRBD1 matching over 8 bases. Germline V gene lookup returns CDR1 LNHNV and CDR2 YYDKDF (reference sequence). Losses at the gene ends were 1 base for V and 2 bases for J; bases not matched to a gene: 3. The CDR3 is 15 amino acids.